Below are 8 T cell receptor beta chains sequenced from a single sample in a study of beta chain features in type 1 diabetes. These receptors' targets are unknown. Sequencing targeted expressed TCRB transcripts, as all isolated RNA had been reverse transcribed. TCRdb keeps only in-frame clones here, not all; method: immunoSEQ multiplex PCR. The sample carries under 850,000 clones, 13% recorded once. Study-level points and caveats: TCRB CDR3 length was moderately but significantly reduced in all four CD4+ subsets of Type 1 diabetes patients.

Sequenced material: naive CD4+ T cells from blood. The receptor set was obtained from a man younger than 35 with type 1 diabetes.

This clone was detected only a few times. The chain couples TRBV30 to TRBJ1-2, with 7 bases matching TRBD1. V trimming: 3 bases; J trimming: 7 bases; junction bases outside the gene matches: 14. This CDR3 is built from 15 residues. From germline, CDR1 is GTSNPN and CDR2 SVGIG (reference sequence). For the CDR3, the DNA is TGTGCCTGGAGAAAACCTGGACAGGCCCCCTTTGGCTACACCTTC. Its protein product is CAWRKPGQAPFGYTF.

Remarks on this clone: The germline gene is not matched at one end of the junction; a read error may be the cause. The chain uses TRBV7-9 and TRBJ1-2; unclear D gene. The V gene's germline CDR1 is SEHNR and CDR2 FQNEAQ (reference sequence). CDR3 length: 12 amino acids. In DNA, the CDR3 is TGTGCCAGCAGCTTAGACGAAACCGCTACTTCCTTC. Residues: CASSLDETATSF.

The chain uses TRBV2 and TRBJ1-3; unclear D gene. Germline V lookup: CDR1 SNHLY, CDR2 FYNNEI. Trimming pared 4 bases from V and 4 bases from J, leaving 8 bases between. CDR3 size: 13 residues. CDR3 in DNA: TGTGCCAGCAGTGTTGCTGCAGGAAACACCATATATTTT. Translation: CASSVAAGNTIYF. The whole variable domain, remainder taken from reference TRBV2 and TRBJ1-3, is EPEVTQTPSHQVTQMGQEVILRCVPISNHLYFYWYRQILGQKVEFLVSFYNNEISEKSEIFDDQFSVERPDGSNFTLKIRSTKLEDSAMYFCASSVAAGNTIYFGEGSWLTVV.

This clone was detected only a few times. V gene TRBV5-1 combines with J gene TRBJ2-2, with 7 bases lining up with TRBD1. Unmatched junction bases numbered 4, after V lost 0 bases and J lost 2 bases. Per the germline V gene, CDR1 is SGHRS and CDR2 is YFSETQ. The CDR3 is 16 amino acids. CDR3 loop: CASSLGQGHNTGELFF. The CDR3 nucleotides read TGCGCCAGCAGCTTGGGACAGGGACACAACACCGGGGAGCTGTTTTTT.

This clone was recorded a few times. The genes are TRBV7-6 and TRBJ2-7, with 7 bases that match TRBD1. V was clipped by 5 bases and J by 6 bases; unmatched bases: 10. There are 14 residues in the CDR3. From germline, CDR1 is SGHVS and CDR2 FNYEAQ. The CDR3 nucleotides read TGTGCCAGCAGCCTTCTGGACAGGTCGGTCGAGCAGTACTTC. It is translated as CASSLLDRSVEQYF.

This clone appeared a few times. The chain joins TRBV7-8 to TRBJ1-4, with D maybe TRBD1 (6 bases). CDR3 length: 15 amino acids. In germline, CDR1 is SGHVS, CDR2 FQNEAQ. V gave up 1 base and J gave up 4 bases, with 10 bases separating them. This CDR3 is CASSLEGRGNEKLFF. The CDR3 DNA is TGTGCCAGCAGCTTAGAGGGCAGGGGTAATGAAAAACTGTTTTTT. Drawing the rest from reference TRBV7-8 and TRBJ1-4, the complete variable domain is GAGVSQSPRYKVAKRGQDVALRCDPISGHVSLFWYQQALGQGPEFLTYFQNEAQLDKSGLPSDRFFAERPEGSVSTLKIQRTQQEDSAVYLCASSLEGRGNEKLFFGSGTQLSVL.

The chain links TRBV29-1 to TRBJ2-7; the match to TRBD1 covers 7 bases. CDR1 is SQVTM, CDR2 ANQGSEA, per germline. With V trimmed by 7 bases and J by 2 bases, 11 bases remained unmatched. CDR3 size: 14 residues. The chain's CDR3 is CSGAQSGGTYEQYF. The CDR3 DNA reads as TGCAGCGGCGCCCAGTCAGGGGGAACCTACGAGCAGTACTTC.

This clone showed up just a few times. V gene TRBV29-1 combines with J gene TRBJ2-7; no clear D gene. The CDR3 is 13 residues long. V was trimmed by 7 bases and J by 2 bases, leaving 15 bases between them. The V gene's germline CDR1 is SQVTM and CDR2 ANQGSEA. CDR3 bases: TGCAGCGCGAAGGTTCAGAGCACCTACGAGCAGTACTTC. Protein: CSAKVQSTYEQYF.